These T cell receptor beta chains were read from a single sample in a study of cytomegalovirus exposure and HLA in healthy donors. Using immunoSEQ multiplex PCR, the repertoire was profiled, and TCRdb retains in-frame clones only, with some absent. The table includes around 200,000 clones, around 89% detected once. Material for sequencing was PBMCs. All receptors derive from a woman between 18 and 29 years old in good health and CMV-seronegative. CDR3s include the opening cysteine and the closing phenylalanine or tryptophan. The order of the fields is CDR3 DNA, CDR3 protein, D gene, V gene, J gene. A D gene is named only where the DNA matches it firmly.

CDR3 DNA: TGTGCCAGCGTTGGGACAGGGGCCGGGGAGCTGTTTTTT
CDR3 protein: CASVGTGAGELFF
D gene: TRBD1
V gene: TRBV27
J gene: TRBJ2-2

CDR3 DNA: TGTGCCAGCAGCAGGGGACAGGTCTACGAGCAGTACTTC
CDR3 protein: CASSRGQVYEQYF
D gene: TRBD1
V gene: TRBV25-1
J gene: TRBJ2-7

CDR3 DNA: TGTGCCAGCAGCCTACCGCCCGGACAGGGACAAGAGACCCAGTACTTC
CDR3 protein: CASSLPPGQGQETQYF
D gene: TRBD1
V gene: TRBV5-4
J gene: TRBJ2-5

CDR3 DNA: TGTGCCAGCACCGACTACTGGAGGGGATATGGCTACACCTTC
CDR3 protein: CASTDYWRGYGYTF
D gene: NA
V gene: TRBV7-2
J gene: TRBJ1-2

CDR3 DNA: TGCGCCAGCAGTGGGGGACAGAATCAGCCCCAGCATTTT
CDR3 protein: CASSGGQNQPQHF
D gene: TRBD1
V gene: TRBV10-1
J gene: TRBJ1-5

CDR3 DNA: TGTGCCAGCAGCTTTAAGGGGGGCAATCAGCCCCAGCATTTT
CDR3 protein: CASSFKGGNQPQHF
D gene: NA
V gene: TRBV5-4
J gene: TRBJ1-5

CDR3 DNA: TGCAGCATCGGACAGGACCTTAGGGGGACCCAGTACTTC
CDR3 protein: CSIGQDLRGTQYF
D gene: TRBD1
V gene: TRBV29-1
J gene: TRBJ2-5

CDR3 DNA: TGTGCCAGCAATACTTACAGGGGCAACGAGCAGTACTTC
CDR3 protein: CASNTYRGNEQYF
D gene: TRBD1
V gene: TRBV25-1
J gene: TRBJ2-7

CDR3 DNA: TGCGCCACCTCCCGGGACAGGGCGGCCTACGAGCAGTACTTC
CDR3 protein: CATSRDRAAYEQYF
D gene: TRBD1
V gene: TRBV10-1
J gene: TRBJ2-7

CDR3 DNA: TGCGCCAGCAGCTTGCCGGGACTCGATGGATGGAGCTCCTACAATGAGCAGTTCTTC
CDR3 protein: CASSLPGLDGWSSYNEQFF
D gene: NA
V gene: TRBV5-1
J gene: TRBJ2-1

CDR3 DNA: TGTGCCAGCTCACCTTCGGCGGGCAGGGAGGGTCAGCCCCAGCATTTT
CDR3 protein: CASSPSAGREGQPQHF
D gene: NA
V gene: TRBV18
J gene: TRBJ1-5

CDR3 DNA: TGCGCCAGCAGTGAGGGTCTAGCGGGGGTAAACGAGCAGTACTTC
CDR3 protein: CASSEGLAGVNEQYF
D gene: TRBD2
V gene: TRBV10-1
J gene: TRBJ2-7

CDR3 DNA: TGTGCCAGCAGCGTACAGGGGGCGCAAACCGGGGAGCTGTTTTTT
CDR3 protein: CASSVQGAQTGELFF
D gene: TRBD1
V gene: TRBV9
J gene: TRBJ2-2

CDR3 DNA: TGTGCCAGCAGCTTAGCGATATACGAGGGGGAGCTGTTTTTT
CDR3 protein: CASSLAIYEGELFF
D gene: NA
V gene: TRBV7-2
J gene: TRBJ2-2

CDR3 DNA: TGTGCCAGCAGCTTAGGCGGGACCTACGAGCAGTACTTC
CDR3 protein: CASSLGGTYEQYF
D gene: NA
V gene: TRBV7-8
J gene: TRBJ2-7

CDR3 DNA: TGTGCCAGCAGCCTTCAGGGGTCTAACTATGGCTACACCTTC
CDR3 protein: CASSLQGSNYGYTF
D gene: NA
V gene: TRBV11-2
J gene: TRBJ1-2